These 5 T cell receptor beta chains share one sample of origin, sequenced in a study of CD8 T cells in ankylosing spondylitis. One entry per CDR3 protein, called by TCRdb with MiXCR from the 5' RACE reads. The sample shows about 270,000 distinct CDR3 sequences, roughly 32% of them seen only once. The specimen was blood, either unsorted or a sorted T cell fraction (not recorded which). Receptors were obtained from a male donor with ankylosing spondylitis or in good health (not recorded which).

This clonotype was seen a handful of times. As DNA, the CDR3 is TGTGCCAGCAGCAGACTAGCGGGATCCCAAGAGACCCAGTACTTC. Translated: CASSRLAGSQETQYF. The chain combines TRBV7-3 with TRBJ2-5, with 11 bases that match TRBD2. The trim removed 5 bases at V and 1 base at J, leaving 3 bases unmatched. The CDR3 is made up of 15 amino acids. Germline V CDR1 and CDR2: SGHTA, FQGTGA.

This clonotype was recorded a few times. V is TRBV10-3 and J is TRBJ1-5; 10 bases are a match to TRBD1. V was clipped by 8 bases and J by 2 bases; unmatched bases: 6. The CDR3 spans 15 residues. The germline gives CDR1 ENHRY, CDR2 SYGVKD. The CDR3 reads CAIGTGDGGNQPQHF. CDR3 DNA: TGTGCCATCGGGACAGGGGACGGAGGCAATCAGCCCCAGCATTTT.

This chain connects TRBV12-3 or TRBV12-4 to TRBJ2-7, with 12 bases fitting TRBD1. The CDR3 loop spans 15 amino acids. V shed 3 bases, J shed 2 bases, and the junction held 2 bases outside the gene matches. The CDR3 DNA is TGTGCCAGCAGTTTCGGGACAGGGGGCACCTACGAGCAGTACTTC. This encodes CASSFGTGGTYEQYF.

The chain uses TRBV20-1 and TRBJ2-7, with 12 bases lining up with TRBD2. The CDR3 runs to 15 residues. Germline CDR1 and CDR2: DFQATT and SNEGSKA (reference sequence). The ends lost 0 bases at V and 2 bases at J; junction bases unmatched: 2. CDR3 DNA sequence: TGCAGTGCTAGAGATCGACTAGCGGGGGCCTACGAGCAGTACTTC. It is translated as CSARDRLAGAYEQYF.

In this sample, this clonotype turned up a few times. The chain couples TRBV10-3 to TRBJ2-5; 8 positions agree with TRBD2. CDR3 size: 14 residues. CDR1 ENHRY and CDR2 SYGVKD come from the germline V gene. After removal of 4 bases from V and 2 bases from J, the junction contained 3 bases not matched to a gene. The CDR3 region is CAISVSGGQETQYF. The CDR3 coding sequence is TGTGCCATCAGTGTCAGCGGGGGACAAGAGACCCAGTACTTC.